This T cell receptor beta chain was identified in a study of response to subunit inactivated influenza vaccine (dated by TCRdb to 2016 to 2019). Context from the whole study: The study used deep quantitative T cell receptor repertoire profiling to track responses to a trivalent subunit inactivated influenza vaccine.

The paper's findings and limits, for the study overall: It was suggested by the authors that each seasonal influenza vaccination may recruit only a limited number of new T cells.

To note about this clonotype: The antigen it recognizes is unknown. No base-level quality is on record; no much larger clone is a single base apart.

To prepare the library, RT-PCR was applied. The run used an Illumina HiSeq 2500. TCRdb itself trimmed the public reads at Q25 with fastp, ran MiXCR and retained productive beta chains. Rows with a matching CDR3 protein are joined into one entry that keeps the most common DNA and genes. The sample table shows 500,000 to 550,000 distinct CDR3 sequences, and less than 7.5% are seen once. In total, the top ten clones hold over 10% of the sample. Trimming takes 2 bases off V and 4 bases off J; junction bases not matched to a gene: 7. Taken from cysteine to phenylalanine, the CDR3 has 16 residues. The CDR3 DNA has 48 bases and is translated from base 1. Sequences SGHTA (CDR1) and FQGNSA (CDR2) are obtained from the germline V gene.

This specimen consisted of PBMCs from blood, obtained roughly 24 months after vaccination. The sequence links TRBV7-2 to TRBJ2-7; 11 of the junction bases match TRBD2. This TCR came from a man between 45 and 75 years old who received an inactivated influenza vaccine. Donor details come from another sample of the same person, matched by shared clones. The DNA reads TGTGCCAGCAGCTTAACGTTAGCGGGAGGGCCGTACGAGCAGTACTTC. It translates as CASSLTLAGGPYEQYF.